This TCR beta chain was captured by sequencing in a study of blood T cell repertoires in COVID-19. The CDR3 is 14 amino acids. V gave up 5 bases and J gave up 10 bases; unmatched junction bases: 7. CDR1 is MNHEY, CDR2 SVGAGI, per germline. Data came from immunoSEQ multiplex PCR; TCRdb stores just in-frame clones and leaves some out. This table holds 110,000 or so clones, about 85% found once. This clonotype was sampled from a human donor in a cohort sampled during active COVID-19. The chain couples TRBV6-5 to TRBJ1-6; 8 bases fit TRBD1. The source material was peripheral blood. The CDR3: CASSQTGVGSPLHF. CDR3 nucleotide sequence: TGTGCCAGCAGTCAGACAGGGGTGGGATCACCCCTCCACTTT.